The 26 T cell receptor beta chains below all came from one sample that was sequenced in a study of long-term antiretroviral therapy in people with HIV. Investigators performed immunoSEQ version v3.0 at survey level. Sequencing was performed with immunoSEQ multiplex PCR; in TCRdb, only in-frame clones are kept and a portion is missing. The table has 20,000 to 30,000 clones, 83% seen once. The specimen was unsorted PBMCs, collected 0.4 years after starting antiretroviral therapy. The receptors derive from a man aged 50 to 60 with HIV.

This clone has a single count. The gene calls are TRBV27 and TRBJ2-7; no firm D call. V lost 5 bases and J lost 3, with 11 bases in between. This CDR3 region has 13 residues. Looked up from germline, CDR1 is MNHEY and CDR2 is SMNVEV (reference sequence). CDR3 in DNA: TGTGCCAGCAGTCCCCGATCCCACTACGAGCAGTACTTC. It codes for CASSPRSHYEQYF.

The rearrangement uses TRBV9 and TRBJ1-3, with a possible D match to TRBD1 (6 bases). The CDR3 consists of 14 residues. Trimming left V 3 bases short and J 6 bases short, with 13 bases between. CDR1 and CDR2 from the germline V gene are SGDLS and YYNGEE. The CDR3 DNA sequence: TGTGCCAGCAGCGCCGGGGAGGGGGAAAACACCATATATTTT. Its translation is CASSAGEGENTIYF.

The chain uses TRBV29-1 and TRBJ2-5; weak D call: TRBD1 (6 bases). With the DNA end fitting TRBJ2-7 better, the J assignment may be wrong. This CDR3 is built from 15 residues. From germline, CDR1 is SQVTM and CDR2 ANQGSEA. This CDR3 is CSVEEPDSVPYEQYF. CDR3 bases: TGCAGCGTTGAAGAACCGGACAGTGTTCCCTACGAGCAGTACTTC.

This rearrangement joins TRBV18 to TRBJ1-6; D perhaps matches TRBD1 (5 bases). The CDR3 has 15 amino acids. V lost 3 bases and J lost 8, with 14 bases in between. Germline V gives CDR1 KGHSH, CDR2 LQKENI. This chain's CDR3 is CASSPGMGGDSPLHF. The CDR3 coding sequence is TGTGCCAGCTCACCGGGAATGGGGGGGGATTCACCCCTCCACTTT.

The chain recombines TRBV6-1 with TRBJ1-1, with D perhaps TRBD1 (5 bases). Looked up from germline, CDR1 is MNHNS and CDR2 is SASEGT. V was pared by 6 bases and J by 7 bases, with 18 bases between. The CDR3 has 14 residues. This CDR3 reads CASRKVGEGREAFF. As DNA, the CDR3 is TGTGCCAGCAGAAAGGTGGGGGAGGGGCGTGAAGCTTTCTTT.

The CDR3 loop is CASSMEVNEQFF. DNA for the CDR3: TGTGCCAGTAGTATGGAGGTCAATGAGCAGTTCTTC. The rearrangement links TRBV19 to TRBJ2-1, with D perhaps TRBD2 (5 bases). Looked up from germline, CDR1 is LNHDA and CDR2 is SQIVND (reference sequence). This CDR3 has 12 amino acids. Trimming shortened V by 3 bases and J by 6 bases, and 6 bases separated the two germline ends.

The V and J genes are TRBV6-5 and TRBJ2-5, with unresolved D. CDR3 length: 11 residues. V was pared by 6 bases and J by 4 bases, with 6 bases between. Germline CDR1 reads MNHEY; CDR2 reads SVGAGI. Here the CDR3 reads CASSNGETQYF. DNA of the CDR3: TGTGCCAGCAGCAACGGAGAGACCCAGTACTTC.

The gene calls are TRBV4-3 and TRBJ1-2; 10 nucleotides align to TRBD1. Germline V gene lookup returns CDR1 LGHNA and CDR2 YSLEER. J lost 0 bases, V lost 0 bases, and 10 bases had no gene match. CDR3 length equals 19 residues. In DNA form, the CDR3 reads TGCGCCAGCAGCCAAGATGTGTTTACGGGACAGGGGACTAACTATGGCTACACCTTC. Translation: CASSQDVFTGQGTNYGYTF.

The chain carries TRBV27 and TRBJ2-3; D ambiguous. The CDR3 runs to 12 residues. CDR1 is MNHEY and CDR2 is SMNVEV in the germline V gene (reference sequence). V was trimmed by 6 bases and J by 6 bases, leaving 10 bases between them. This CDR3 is CASSSNGDTQYF. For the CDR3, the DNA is TGTGCCAGCAGCTCCAACGGGGATACGCAGTATTTT.

The CDR3 loop is CAWTPSRSPLHF. CDR3 sequence (DNA): TGTGCCTGGACCCCCTCGCGATCACCCCTCCACTTT. The rearrangement links TRBV30 to TRBJ1-6; D uncertain. The CDR3 covers 12 residues. Germline V gives CDR1 GTSNPN, CDR2 SVGIG (reference sequence). The V gene lost 4 bases and the J gene lost 10 bases, with 11 bases spanning the gap.

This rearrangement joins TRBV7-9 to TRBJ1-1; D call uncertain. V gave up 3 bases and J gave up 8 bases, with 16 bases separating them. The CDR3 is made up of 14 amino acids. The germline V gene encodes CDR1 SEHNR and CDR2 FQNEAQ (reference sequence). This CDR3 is CASSFWAREGEAFF. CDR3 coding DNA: TGTGCCAGCAGCTTCTGGGCCCGAGAGGGAGAAGCTTTCTTT. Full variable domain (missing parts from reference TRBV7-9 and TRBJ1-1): DTGVSQNPRHKITKRGQNVTFRCDPISEHNRLYWYRQTLGQGPEFLTYFQNEAQLEKSRLLSDRFSAERPKGSFSTLEIQRTEQGDSAMYLCASSFWAREGEAFFGQGTRLTVV.

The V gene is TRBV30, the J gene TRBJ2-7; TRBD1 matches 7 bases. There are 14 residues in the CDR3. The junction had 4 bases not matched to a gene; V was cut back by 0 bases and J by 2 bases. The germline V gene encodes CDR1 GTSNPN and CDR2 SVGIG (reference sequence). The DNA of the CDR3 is TGTGCCTGGAGTGTACTTCAGGGGGCCTACGAGCAGTACTTC. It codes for CAWSVLQGAYEQYF.

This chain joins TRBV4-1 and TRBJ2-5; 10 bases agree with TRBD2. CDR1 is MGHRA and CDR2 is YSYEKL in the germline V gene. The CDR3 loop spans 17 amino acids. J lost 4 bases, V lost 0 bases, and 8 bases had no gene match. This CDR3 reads CASSQEGWLAGAETQYF. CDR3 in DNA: TGCGCCAGCAGCCAAGAGGGGTGGCTAGCGGGGGCAGAGACCCAGTACTTC.

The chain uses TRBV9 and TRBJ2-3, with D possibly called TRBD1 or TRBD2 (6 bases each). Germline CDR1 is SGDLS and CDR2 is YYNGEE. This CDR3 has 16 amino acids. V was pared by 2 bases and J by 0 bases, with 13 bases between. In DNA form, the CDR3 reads TGTGCCAGCAGCGTTGCCGGGGGCTTAAGCACAGATACGCAGTATTTT. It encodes CASSVAGGLSTDTQYF.

The CDR3 spells CASRGGRTSTDTQYF. The CDR3 DNA follows: TGCGCCAGCAGGGGCGGGAGAACTAGCACAGATACGCAGTATTTT. The chain couples TRBV5-1 to TRBJ2-3; 7 positions agree with TRBD2. The V gene end was trimmed by 5 bases and the J gene end by 0 bases; junction bases not matched to a gene: 6. Looked up from germline, CDR1 is SGHRS and CDR2 is YFSETQ. The CDR3 covers 15 residues.

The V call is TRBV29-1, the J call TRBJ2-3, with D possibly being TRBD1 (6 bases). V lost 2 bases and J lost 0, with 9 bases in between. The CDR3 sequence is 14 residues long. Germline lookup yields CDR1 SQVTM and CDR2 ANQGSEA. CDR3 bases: TGCAGCGTTGAAAGGGGGATGAGCACAGATACGCAGTATTTT. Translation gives CSVERGMSTDTQYF.

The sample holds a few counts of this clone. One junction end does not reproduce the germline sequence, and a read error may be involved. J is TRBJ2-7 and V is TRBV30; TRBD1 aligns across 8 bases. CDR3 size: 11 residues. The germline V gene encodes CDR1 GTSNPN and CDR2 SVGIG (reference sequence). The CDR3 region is CAWSGRDRTNF. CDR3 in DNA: TGTGCCTGGAGTGGCCGGGACAGGACAAACTTC.

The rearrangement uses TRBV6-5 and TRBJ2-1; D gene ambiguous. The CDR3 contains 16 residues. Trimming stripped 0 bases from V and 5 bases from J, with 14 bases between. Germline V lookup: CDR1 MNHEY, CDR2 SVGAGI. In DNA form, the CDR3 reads TGTGCCAGCAGTTACTCGAGTAGCAGATTCAACAATGAGCAGTTCTTC. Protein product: CASSYSSSRFNNEQFF.

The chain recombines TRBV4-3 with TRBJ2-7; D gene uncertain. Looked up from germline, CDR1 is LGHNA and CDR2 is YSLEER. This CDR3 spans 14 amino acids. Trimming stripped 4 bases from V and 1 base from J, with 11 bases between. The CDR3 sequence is CASSPRLTSYEQYF. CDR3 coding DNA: TGCGCCAGCAGCCCCCGACTGACGTCCTACGAGCAGTACTTC.

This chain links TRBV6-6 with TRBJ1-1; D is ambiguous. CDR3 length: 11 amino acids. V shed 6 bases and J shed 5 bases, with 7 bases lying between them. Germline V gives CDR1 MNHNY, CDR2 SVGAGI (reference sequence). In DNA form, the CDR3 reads TGTGCCAGCAGCACCAAGACTGAAGCTTTCTTT. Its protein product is CASSTKTEAFF.

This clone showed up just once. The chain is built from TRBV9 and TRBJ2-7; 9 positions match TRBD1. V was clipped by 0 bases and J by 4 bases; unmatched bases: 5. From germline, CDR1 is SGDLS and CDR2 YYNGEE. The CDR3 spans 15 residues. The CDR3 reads CASSVATGQGYEQYF. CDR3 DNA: TGTGCCAGCAGCGTAGCTACGGGACAGGGTTACGAGCAGTACTTC.

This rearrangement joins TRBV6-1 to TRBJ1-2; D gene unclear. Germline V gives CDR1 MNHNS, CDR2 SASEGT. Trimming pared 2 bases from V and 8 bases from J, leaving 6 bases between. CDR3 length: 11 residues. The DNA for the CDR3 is TGTGCCAGCAGTGAACGAAGCGGCTACACCTTC. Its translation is CASSERSGYTF.

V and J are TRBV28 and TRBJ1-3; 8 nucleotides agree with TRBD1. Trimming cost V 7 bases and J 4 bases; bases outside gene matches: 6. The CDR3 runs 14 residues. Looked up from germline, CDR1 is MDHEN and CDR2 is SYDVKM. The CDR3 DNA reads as TGTGCCAGCATATTCAGGGGGCAGGGAAACACCATATATTTT. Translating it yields CASIFRGQGNTIYF.

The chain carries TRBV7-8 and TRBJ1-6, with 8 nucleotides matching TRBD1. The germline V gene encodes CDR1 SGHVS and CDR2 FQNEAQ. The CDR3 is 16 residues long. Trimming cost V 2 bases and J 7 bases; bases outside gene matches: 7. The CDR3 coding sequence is TGTGCCAGCAGCTTAATCTTTGGACAGGGAAATTCACCCCTCCACTTT. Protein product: CASSLIFGQGNSPLHF.

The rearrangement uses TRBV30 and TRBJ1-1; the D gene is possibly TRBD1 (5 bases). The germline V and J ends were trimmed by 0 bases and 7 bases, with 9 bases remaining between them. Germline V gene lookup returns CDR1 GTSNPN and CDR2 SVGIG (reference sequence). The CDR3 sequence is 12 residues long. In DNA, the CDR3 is TGTGCCTGGAGTGTACTAGGGGTTGAAGCTTTCTTT. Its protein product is CAWSVLGVEAFF.

The DNA for the CDR3 is TGTGCCAGCAGCCTGGGTAAACTAGCGGGGAATCAAGAGACCCAGTACTTC. This translates into CASSLGKLAGNQETQYF. This chain uses TRBV11-2 with TRBJ2-5, with 10 bases that match TRBD2. The CDR3 has 17 residues. Germline V gene sequence: CDR1 SGHAT, CDR2 FQNNGV. With V trimmed by 5 bases and J by 2 bases, 11 bases remained unmatched. Filled out from reference TRBV11-2 and TRBJ2-5, the complete variable domain reads EAGVAQSPRYKIIEKRQSVAFWCNPISGHATLYWYQQILGQGPKLLIQFQNNGVVDDSQLPKDRFSAERLKGVDSTLKIQPAKLEDSAVYLCASSLGKLAGNQETQYFGPGTRLLVL.